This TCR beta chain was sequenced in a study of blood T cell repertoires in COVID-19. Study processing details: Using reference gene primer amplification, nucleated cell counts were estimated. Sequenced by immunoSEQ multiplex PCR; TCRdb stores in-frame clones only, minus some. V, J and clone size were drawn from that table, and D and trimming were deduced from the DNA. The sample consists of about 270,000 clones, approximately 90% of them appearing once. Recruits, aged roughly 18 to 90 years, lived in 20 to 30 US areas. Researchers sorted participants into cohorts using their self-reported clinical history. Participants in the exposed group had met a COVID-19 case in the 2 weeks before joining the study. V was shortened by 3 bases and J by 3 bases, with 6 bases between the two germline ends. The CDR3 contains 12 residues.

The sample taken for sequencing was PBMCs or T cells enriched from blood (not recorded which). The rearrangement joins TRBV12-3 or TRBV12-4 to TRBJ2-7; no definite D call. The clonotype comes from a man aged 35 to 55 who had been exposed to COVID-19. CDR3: CASSFTVYEQYF. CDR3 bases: TGTGCCAGCAGTTTCACAGTCTACGAGCAGTACTTC.